The clone carrying this TCR beta chain was seen a single time. This entry belongs to a study of blood T cell repertoires in COVID-19. Using immunoSEQ multiplex PCR, the repertoire was profiled, and TCRdb retains in-frame clones only, with some absent. The table lists about 150,000 clones, roughly four fifths of them singletons. Sequencing was carried out using peripheral blood. The sequence came from an older woman with COVID-19, enrolled during active disease.

CDR3 DNA: TGTGCCAGCAGCCAAACAGGGGGTCACGGGGAGCTGTTTTTT. Protein: CASSQTGGHGELFF. The gene calls are TRBV3-1 (or the pseudogene TRBV3-2) and TRBJ2-2; 8 bases are shared with TRBD1. Trimming cost V 2 bases and J 7 bases; bases outside gene matches: 3. Germline values: CDR1 LGHDT, CDR2 YNNKEL (reference sequence). The CDR3 runs 14 residues.